These 22 T cell receptor beta chains originate from one sample sequenced in a study of identical twins (dated by TCRdb to the mid-2010s). Library preparation was by 5' RACE. Sequencing took place on an Illumina HiSeq 2000. Through fastp at Q25 and MiXCR, TCRdb rebuilt clones from the public reads, retaining in-frame beta chains. Each record represents a unique CDR3 protein, reported with the most common genes and DNA among its rows. Recorded for this sample are under 350,000 distinct CDR3 sequences; roughly 8.6% of them occurred a single time. Of the sample, approximately 6.6% is held by the ten largest clones. These records were also assigned to another study, of yellow fever vaccine responses in identical twins.

Sequenced sample: CD8+ T cells sorted from blood. The receptors originated from a young woman in good health.

This clonotype was detected ten times or more. CDR3 sequence: CASSSPGTSGQMLPDTQYF. DNA of the CDR3: TGTGCCAGCAGTTCCCCGGGGACTAGCGGACAAATGTTACCTGATACGCAGTATTTT. The V call is TRBV12-3 or TRBV12-4, the J call TRBJ2-3; 11 nucleotides match TRBD2. The CDR3 contains 19 residues. V was clipped by 4 bases and J by 6 bases; unmatched bases: 18.

The sample holds many counts of this clonotype. This chain uses TRBV20-1 with TRBJ2-7; no definite D call. Trimming removed 3 bases at V and 3 bases at J, with 12 bases between. This CDR3 spans 13 amino acids. CDR1 DFQATT and CDR2 SNEGSKA come from the germline V gene (reference sequence). The CDR3 region is CSASDLADYEQYF. The DNA for the CDR3 is TGCAGTGCTAGCGACCTTGCGGACTACGAGCAGTACTTC.

This clonotype has a handful of counts. The V call is TRBV2, the J call TRBJ2-1; D may be TRBD2 (6 bases). V lost 6 bases to trimming and J lost 7 bases, with 25 bases between them. The CDR3 sequence is 17 residues long. The germline CDR1 and CDR2 sequences are SNHLY and FYNNEI. The CDR3 bases are TGTGCCAGCAGCGTGGGGCTCGGGGGTGAAGTCTATAATGAGCAGTTCTTC. Its translation is CASSVGLGGEVYNEQFF.

This clonotype was detected ten times or more. This chain joins TRBV4-3 and TRBJ2-1, with 7 bases identical to TRBD1. J lost 5 bases, V lost 1 base, and 5 bases had no gene match. CDR1 and CDR2 (germline): LGHNA, YSLEER. The CDR3 runs to 15 residues. DNA for the CDR3: TGCGCCAGCAGCCAAGCCGGGACAGATAACAATGAGCAGTTCTTC. This codes for CASSQAGTDNNEQFF.

This clonotype was recorded a few times. The chain has TRBV10-3 and TRBJ2-1; 8 nucleotides line up with TRBD1. V dropped 0 bases and J dropped 5; count of bases not matched to a gene: 6. The length of the CDR3 is 16 residues. Germline V lookup: CDR1 ENHRY, CDR2 SYGVKD. In DNA, the CDR3 is TGTGCCATCAGTGAGTCGACAGGGGATCGGGACAATGAGCAGTTCTTC. Translated: CAISESTGDRDNEQFF.

Only a few counts were recorded for this clonotype. The chain joins TRBV6-1 to TRBJ2-7, with TRBD1 matching over 9 bases. This CDR3 spans 15 amino acids. The J segment lost 1 base and the V segment lost 0 bases, leaving 1 base of the junction unmatched. CDR1 MNHNS and CDR2 SASEGT come from the germline V gene. In nucleotides, the CDR3 is TGTGCCAGCAGTGAAGCCGGGACAGGGTCCTACGAGCAGTACTTC. Encoded protein: CASSEAGTGSYEQYF.

Only a few counts were recorded for this clonotype. The V gene is TRBV15, the J gene TRBJ1-4; maybe TRBD1 (6 bases). CDR3 length equals 15 residues. V lost 0 bases, J lost 4 bases, and 9 bases lay in between. CDR1 LNHNV and CDR2 YYDKDF come from the germline V gene (reference sequence). The CDR3 sequence is CATSRDGQLNEKLFF. As DNA, the CDR3 is TGTGCCACCAGCAGAGATGGACAGCTTAATGAAAAACTGTTTTTT.

This clonotype was seen ten or more times. The chain joins TRBV6-6 to TRBJ1-3; no reliable D call. CDR3 length: 12 residues. Trimming left V 6 bases short and J 5 bases short, with 8 bases between. The germline V gene has CDR1 MNHNY and CDR2 SVGAGI (reference sequence). CDR3 amino acids: CASSRPRNTIYF. The DNA of the CDR3 is TGTGCCAGCAGCCGCCCGCGAAACACCATATATTTT.

This clonotype was detected a few times. The V gene is TRBV14, the J gene TRBJ2-5; unclear D gene. The CDR3 runs to 14 residues. V dropped 1 base and J dropped 1 base, with 7 bases sitting between them. CDR1 SGHDN and CDR2 FVKESK come from the germline V gene. The CDR3 here is CASSQAPLQETQYF. DNA for the CDR3: TGTGCCAGCAGCCAAGCCCCACTCCAAGAGACCCAGTACTTC.

This clonotype was found many times. The V and J genes are TRBV27 and TRBJ2-4; 10 bases align to TRBD1. Trimming removed 5 bases from V and 8 bases from J; junction bases left unmatched: 6. Germline assignment: CDR1 MNHEY and CDR2 SMNVEV (reference sequence). The CDR3 consists of 14 residues. The CDR3 protein is CASSPGQGMYIQYF. In DNA form, the CDR3 reads TGTGCCAGCAGTCCGGGACAGGGGATGTACATTCAGTACTTC.

This clonotype was observed a few times. The chain is built from TRBV6-6 and TRBJ2-2, with a tentative D call TRBD2 (5 bases). Germline assignment: CDR1 MNHNY and CDR2 SVGAGI (reference sequence). Trimming cost V 10 bases and J 1 base, with 10 bases left between them. This CDR3 has 13 amino acids. In DNA form, the CDR3 reads TGTGCCACCACAAGCGGGAACACCGGGGAGCTGTTTTTT. Translation gives CATTSGNTGELFF.

This clonotype was recorded at least ten times. For the CDR3, the DNA is TGTGCCAGCAGTTACTCTGGACTAGCGGGAGAGCTCTACGAGCAGTACTTC. This gives the protein CASSYSGLAGELYEQYF. The gene calls are TRBV6-5 and TRBJ2-7; 13 positions agree with TRBD2. V was pared by 0 bases and J by 3 bases, with 5 bases of the junction left unmatched. The length of the CDR3 is 17 residues. Germline values: CDR1 MNHEY, CDR2 SVGAGI.

V and J are TRBV6-5 and TRBJ2-7; either TRBD1 or TRBD2 may supply D (5 bases each). This CDR3 contains 13 residues. CDR1 and CDR2 (germline): MNHEY, SVGAGI. The V end lost 0 bases, the J end lost 6 bases, and 9 bases lay between the germline ends. CDR3 in DNA: TGTGCCAGCAGTTACTCCAGTGGGGGCGAGCAGTACTTC. This codes for CASSYSSGGEQYF.

The V gene is TRBV27, the J gene TRBJ2-5, with 9 bases aligning to TRBD2. This CDR3 spans 16 amino acids. V was pared by 0 bases and J by 2 bases, with 4 bases of the junction left unmatched. The germline gives CDR1 MNHEY, CDR2 SMNVEV (reference sequence). CDR3 region: CASSLSLLAGQETQYF. CDR3 nucleotides: TGTGCCAGCAGTTTATCGTTGCTAGCGGGGCAAGAGACCCAGTACTTC.

This clonotype was recorded many times. This chain joins TRBV6-5 and TRBJ2-3, with 14 bases matching TRBD2. CDR1 and CDR2 (germline): MNHEY, SVGAGI. CDR3 length: 20 residues. The V segment lost 5 bases and the J segment 0 bases; nucleotides outside the gene matches: 13. In DNA, the CDR3 is TGTGCCAGCAGTCCTACTCCCCCCGGGACTAGCGGGGGCAGCACAGATACGCAGTATTTT. As protein: CASSPTPPGTSGGSTDTQYF.

This clonotype showed up many times. The rearrangement joins TRBV20-1 to TRBJ1-1, with TRBD1 matching over 7 bases. This CDR3 is built from 15 residues. V gave up 0 bases and J gave up 4 bases; unmatched junction bases: 8. CDR1 and CDR2 from the germline V gene are DFQATT and SNEGSKA (reference sequence). The CDR3 loop reads CSAREPGQETTEAFF. Written as DNA, the CDR3 is TGCAGTGCTAGAGAGCCAGGACAGGAGACCACTGAAGCTTTCTTT.

This clonotype was counted a few times. The DNA is left out, because the CDR3 cannot be placed on it with certainty; the CDR3 is given as TCRdb lists it. The V call is TRBV7-2, the J call TRBJ2-7; no check of the table's D call, TRBD2, against the DNA was made. Germline-derived CDR1 and CDR2 are SGHTA and FQGNSA. The CDR3 is made up of 15 amino acids, end residues included. The CDR3 sequence is CASSFGPGPVYEQYF.

This clonotype occurred a few times. The chain uses TRBV7-2 and TRBJ2-7; unclear D gene. CDR3 size: 13 residues. Per germline, CDR1 SGHTA and CDR2 FQGNSA. V lost 4 bases and J lost 4, with 11 bases in between. This CDR3 reads CASSSSKGYEQYF. The DNA for the CDR3 is TGTGCCAGCAGCTCCAGTAAGGGTTACGAGCAGTACTTC.

This clonotype was seen a few times. J is TRBJ2-1 and V is TRBV20-1; 7 positions agree with TRBD1. This CDR3 comprises 14 residues. Germline-derived CDR1 and CDR2 are DFQATT and SNEGSKA (reference sequence). J lost 1 base, V lost 6 bases, and 6 bases had no gene match. The CDR3 spells CSARDRVSYNEQFF. For the CDR3, the DNA is TGCAGTGCCCGCGACAGGGTTTCCTACAATGAGCAGTTCTTC.

This clonotype was observed a handful of times. J is TRBJ2-4 and V is TRBV29-1, with D perhaps TRBD1 (6 bases). Trimming took off 7 bases at V and 1 base at J, with 23 bases between the two ends. CDR3 length: 17 residues. Germline V gene lookup returns CDR1 SQVTM and CDR2 ANQGSEA. The CDR3 region is CSGYRDITWTAKNIQYF. The DNA of the CDR3 is TGCAGCGGTTACCGGGACATAACTTGGACGGCCAAAAACATTCAGTACTTC.

This clonotype was seen at least ten times. V gene TRBV7-3 combines with J gene TRBJ1-1, with D uncertain. There are 16 residues in the CDR3. CDR1 and CDR2 (germline): SGHTA, FQGTGA. V lost 3 bases and J lost 5, with 19 bases in between. The DNA for the CDR3 is TGTGCCAGCAGCTTGGCCCCAGAGCTAGGGAAAACTGAAGCTTTCTTT. Translated, it gives CASSLAPELGKTEAFF. The entire variable domain, with the rest obtained from reference TRBV7-3 and TRBJ1-1, is as follows: GAGVSQTPSNKVTEKGKYVELRCDPISGHTALYWYRQSLGQGPEFLIYFQGTGAADDSGLPNDRFFAVRPEGSVSTLKIQRTERGDSAVYLCASSLAPELGKTEAFFGQGTRLTVV.

In DNA form, the CDR3 reads TGTGCCAGCAGTCTATCGAGTCCGTTAGAGCAGTTCTTC. Translated, it gives CASSLSSPLEQFF. This chain joins TRBV6-2 or TRBV6-3 and TRBJ2-1; D remains ambiguous. The V gene lost 5 bases and the J gene lost 10 bases, with 15 bases spanning the gap. The CDR3 spans 13 residues. Germline assignment: CDR1 MNHEY and CDR2 SVGEGT.